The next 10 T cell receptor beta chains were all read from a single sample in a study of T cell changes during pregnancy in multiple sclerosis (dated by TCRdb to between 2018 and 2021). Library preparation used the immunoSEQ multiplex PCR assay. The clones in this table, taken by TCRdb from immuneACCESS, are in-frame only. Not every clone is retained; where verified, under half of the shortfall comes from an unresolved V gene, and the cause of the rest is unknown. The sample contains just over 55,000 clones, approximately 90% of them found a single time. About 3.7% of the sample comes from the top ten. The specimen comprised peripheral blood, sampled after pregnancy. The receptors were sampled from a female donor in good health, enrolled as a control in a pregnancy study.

The CDR3 sequence: CASSRSGTGAGTDTQYF. The CDR3 DNA sequence: TGCGCCAGCAGCCGCTCCGGGACAGGAGCTGGCACAGATACGCAGTATTTT. This chain joins TRBV4-3 and TRBJ2-3, with 8 nucleotides matching TRBD1. V was clipped by 4 bases and J by 1 base; unmatched bases: 10. From germline, CDR1 is LGHNA and CDR2 YSLEER. The length of the CDR3 is 17 residues.

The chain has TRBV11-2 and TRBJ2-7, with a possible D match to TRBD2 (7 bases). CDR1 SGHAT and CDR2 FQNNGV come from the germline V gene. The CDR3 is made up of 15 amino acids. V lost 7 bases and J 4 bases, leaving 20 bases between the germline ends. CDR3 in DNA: TGTGCCAGCATCCCTGCGGGGGCCCGCTTATACGAGCAGTACTTC. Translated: CASIPAGARLYEQYF.

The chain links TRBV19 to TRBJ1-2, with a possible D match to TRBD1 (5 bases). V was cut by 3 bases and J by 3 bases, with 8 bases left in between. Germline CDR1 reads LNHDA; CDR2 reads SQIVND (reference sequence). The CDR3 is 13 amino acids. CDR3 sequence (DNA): TGTGCCAGTAGTATGGCGGGGGACTATGGCTACACCTTC. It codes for CASSMAGDYGYTF.

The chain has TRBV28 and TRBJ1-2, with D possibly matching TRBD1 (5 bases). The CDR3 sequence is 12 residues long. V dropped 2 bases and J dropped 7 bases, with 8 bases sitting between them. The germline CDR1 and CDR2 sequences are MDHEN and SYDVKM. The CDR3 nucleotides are TGTGCCAGCAGTTTAAGGGGAGGTGGCTACACCTTC. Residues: CASSLRGGGYTF.

DNA of the CDR3: TGTGCCAGTAGTATAGGAAGGACGGGCGGGAATAACTATGGCTACACCTTC. Its translation is CASSIGRTGGNNYGYTF. V usage is TRBV19 and J usage is TRBJ1-2; D is undetermined. The V gene's germline CDR1 is LNHDA and CDR2 SQIVND (reference sequence). V was pared by 1 base and J by 1 base, with 16 bases between. The CDR3 length is 17 residues.

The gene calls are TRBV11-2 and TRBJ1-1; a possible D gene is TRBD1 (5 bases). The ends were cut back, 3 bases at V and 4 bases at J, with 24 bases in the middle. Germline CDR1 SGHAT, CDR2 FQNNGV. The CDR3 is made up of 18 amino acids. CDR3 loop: CASSFGVGTTYVSTEAFF. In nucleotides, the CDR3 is TGTGCCAGCAGCTTTGGAGTGGGGACTACCTATGTGAGCACTGAAGCTTTCTTT.

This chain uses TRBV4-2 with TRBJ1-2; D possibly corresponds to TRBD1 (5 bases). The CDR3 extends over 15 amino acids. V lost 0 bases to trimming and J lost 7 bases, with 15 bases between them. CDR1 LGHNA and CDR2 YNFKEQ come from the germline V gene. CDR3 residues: CASSQERGQDGGYTF. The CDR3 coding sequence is TGTGCCAGCAGCCAAGAAAGGGGCCAGGACGGTGGCTACACCTTC.

The CDR3 DNA reads TGCAGCGTTGAAGTTATGTACGAGCAGTACTTC. Protein: CSVEVMYEQYF. The gene calls are TRBV29-1 and TRBJ2-7; D not resolved. Germline V gene sequence: CDR1 SQVTM, CDR2 ANQGSEA. Trimming removed 1 base from V and 4 bases from J, with 5 bases in between. The CDR3 runs to 11 residues.

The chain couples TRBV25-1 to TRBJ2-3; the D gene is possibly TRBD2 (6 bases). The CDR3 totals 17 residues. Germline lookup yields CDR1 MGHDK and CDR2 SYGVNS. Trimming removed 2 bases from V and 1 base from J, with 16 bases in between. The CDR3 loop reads CASSEPRDSDGTDTQYF. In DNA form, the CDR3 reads TGTGCCAGCAGTGAACCAAGGGACTCCGACGGCACAGATACGCAGTATTTT.

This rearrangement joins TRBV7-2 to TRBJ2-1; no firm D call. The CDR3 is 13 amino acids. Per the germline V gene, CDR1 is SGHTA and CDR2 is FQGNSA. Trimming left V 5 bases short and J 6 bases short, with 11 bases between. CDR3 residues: CASSPGLLNEQFF. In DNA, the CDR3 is TGTGCCAGCAGCCCTGGCCTCCTCAATGAGCAGTTCTTC.